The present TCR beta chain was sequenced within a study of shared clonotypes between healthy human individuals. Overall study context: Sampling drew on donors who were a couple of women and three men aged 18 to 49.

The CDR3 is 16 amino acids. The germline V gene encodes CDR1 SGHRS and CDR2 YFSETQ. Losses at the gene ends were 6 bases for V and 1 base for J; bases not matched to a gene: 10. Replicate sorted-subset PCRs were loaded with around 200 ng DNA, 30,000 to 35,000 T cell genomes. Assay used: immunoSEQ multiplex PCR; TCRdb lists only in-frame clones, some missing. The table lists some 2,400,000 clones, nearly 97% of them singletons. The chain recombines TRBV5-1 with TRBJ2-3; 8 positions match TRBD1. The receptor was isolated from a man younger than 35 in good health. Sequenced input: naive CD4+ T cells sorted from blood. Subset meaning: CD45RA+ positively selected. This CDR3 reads CASNRLPGQGTDTQYF. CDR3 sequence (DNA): TGCGCCAGCAACAGATTACCGGGACAGGGCACAGATACGCAGTATTTT.